This paragraph covers one T cell receptor (beta chain) sequence. Clones were read by immunoSEQ multiplex PCR, and TCRdb kept only the in-frame ones, dropping some. The sample lists tens of thousands of clones, 82% occurring once. The data were taken from a study of blood T cell repertoires in COVID-19. This CDR3 region has 12 residues. Trimming removed 5 bases from V and 9 bases from J, with 11 bases in between. The germline gives CDR1 MDHEN, CDR2 SYDVKM. The chain is built from TRBV28 and TRBJ2-1; D gene unclear. The sequencing input was peripheral blood. This clonotype originated in a woman in her sixties or seventies with acute or convalescent COVID-19. DNA of the CDR3: TGTGCCAGCAGTCCCCCGGGTGGTGAGCAGTTCTTC. As protein: CASSPPGGEQFF.